Following are 15 T cell receptor beta chains from one sample sequenced in a study of cytomegalovirus exposure and HLA in healthy donors. PCR amplification relied on 60 Vbeta primers (plus 13 Jbeta primers). Profiling relied on immunoSEQ multiplex PCR, and the TCRdb table lists in-frame clones only, not all of them. The sample carries around 99,000 clones, 77% recorded once. The sequenced material came from PBMCs. The source is a male donor in good health and CMV-seronegative.

V gene TRBV5-1 combines with J gene TRBJ1-2, with D possibly TRBD1 on 5 matching bases. The germline gives CDR1 SGHRS, CDR2 YFSETQ. V was pared by 2 bases and J by 8 bases, with 19 bases between. The CDR3 has 15 residues. The CDR3 is CASSFASGRESGYTF. Written as DNA, the CDR3 is TGCGCCAGCAGCTTCGCATCAGGGAGGGAATCGGGCTACACCTTC.

The rearrangement joins TRBV5-1 to TRBJ2-5; 8 bases agree with TRBD2. The better agreement between TRBJ2-7 and the DNA end casts doubt on the J call. Germline V gene sequence: CDR1 SGHRS, CDR2 YFSETQ. The CDR3 sequence is 14 residues long. CDR3 nucleotide sequence: TGCGCCAGCAGCTTGGAGCGGGAGAGCTACGAGCAGTACTTC. Translated, it gives CASSLERESYEQYF.

The rearrangement links TRBV15 to TRBJ1-2; 8 bases fit TRBD1. This CDR3 spans 15 amino acids. CDR1 is LNHNV, CDR2 YYDKDF, per germline (reference sequence). The V gene end was trimmed by 5 bases and the J gene end by 7 bases; junction bases not matched to a gene: 12. In nucleotides, the CDR3 is TGTGCCACCAGCGTAAGGACAGGGACGTGGAGTGGCTACACCTTC. Translated: CATSVRTGTWSGYTF.

The rearrangement links TRBV5-6 to TRBJ2-1, with 7 bases matching TRBD2. The CDR3 length is 17 residues. Germline V gene sequence: CDR1 SGHDT, CDR2 YYEEEE. The trim removed 1 base at V and 9 bases at J, leaving 16 bases unmatched. CDR3 protein: CASSLRVAGAYGGEQFF. The CDR3 DNA follows: TGTGCCAGCAGCTTGAGGGTAGCGGGTGCCTATGGAGGTGAGCAGTTCTTC.

This sequence joins TRBV9 and TRBJ2-3; 12 positions match TRBD2. Germline CDR1 and CDR2: SGDLS and YYNGEE. The junction had 5 bases not matched to a gene; V was cut back by 5 bases and J by 4 bases. The CDR3 is 15 residues long. The CDR3 region is CASSLLAGGSDTQYF. The CDR3 bases are TGTGCCAGCAGTTTGCTAGCGGGAGGGTCAGATACGCAGTATTTT.

The chain joins TRBV5-1 to TRBJ2-7; weak D call: TRBD1 (6 bases). The germline V gene encodes CDR1 SGHRS and CDR2 YFSETQ. Trimming removed 0 bases at V and 2 bases at J, with 9 bases between. The length of the CDR3 is 14 residues. The CDR3 nucleotides read TGCGCCAGCAGCTTGGTGCAGGGGACCTACGAGCAGTACTTC. Translating gives CASSLVQGTYEQYF.

V usage is TRBV9 and J usage is TRBJ1-2; D perhaps matches TRBD1 (6 bases). The germline gives CDR1 SGDLS, CDR2 YYNGEE. CDR3 length: 14 residues. Trimming cost V 4 bases and J 4 bases, with 14 bases left between them. CDR3 residues: CASSPLDSLYGYTF. The DNA for the CDR3 is TGTGCCAGCAGCCCCTTGGACAGCCTCTATGGCTACACCTTC.

This clone is a singleton in its sample. The rearrangement links TRBV6-1 to TRBJ2-7, with TRBD1 matching over 8 bases. The CDR3 loop spans 12 amino acids. Germline V gives CDR1 MNHNS, CDR2 SASEGT. V shed 6 bases and J 5 bases; nucleotides not matched to a gene: 3. This chain's CDR3 is CASRKDRDEQYF. CDR3 in DNA: TGTGCCAGCAGAAAGGACAGGGACGAGCAGTACTTC.

DNA of the CDR3: TGTGCCAGCAGCCCAGAGGGTGCAAGGGGGGAGACCCAGTACTTC. It is translated as CASSPEGARGETQYF. This sequence joins TRBV9 and TRBJ2-5; possible D gene TRBD1, 6 bases. Germline values: CDR1 SGDLS, CDR2 YYNGEE. The CDR3 spans 15 residues. Trimming took off 4 bases at V and 5 bases at J, with 18 bases between the two ends.

The V gene is TRBV5-4, the J gene TRBJ2-3; 10 nucleotides match TRBD2. This CDR3 is 16 amino acids long. CDR1 and CDR2 (germline): SGHNT, YYREEE (reference sequence). Trimming removed 3 bases from V and 1 base from J; junction bases left unmatched: 5. The CDR3: CASSWAGTSGTDTQYF. The CDR3 nucleotides read TGTGCCAGCAGCTGGGCCGGGACTAGCGGCACAGATACGCAGTATTTT.

The chain joins TRBV5-4 to TRBJ1-4, with TRBD1 matching 7 bases. The CDR3 is 13 residues long. V shed 5 bases and J 5 bases; nucleotides not matched to a gene: 3. The V gene's germline CDR1 is SGHNT and CDR2 YYREEE (reference sequence). The CDR3 DNA is TGTGCCAGCAGGCGGGACAGCAATGAAAAACTGTTTTTT. Translating gives CASRRDSNEKLFF.

The rearrangement links TRBV7-8 to TRBJ1-4; the match to TRBD1 covers 7 bases. The V segment lost 1 base and the J segment 8 bases; nucleotides outside the gene matches: 10. Germline CDR1 SGHVS, CDR2 FQNEAQ. The CDR3 runs 16 residues. The CDR3 nucleotides are TGTGCCAGCAGCTTAGGGGGGTCAGGGGGATACGAAAAACTGTTTTTT. Amino acid sequence: CASSLGGSGGYEKLFF.

The chain has TRBV7-9 and TRBJ1-2; the D is unclear. CDR3 length: 15 residues. Trimming pared 1 base from V and 8 bases from J, leaving 17 bases between. CDR1 and CDR2 from the germline V gene are SEHNR and FQNEAQ (reference sequence). The CDR3 sequence: CASSLDRIPPLGYTF. The CDR3 coding sequence is TGTGCCAGCAGCTTAGACAGAATCCCTCCCCTAGGCTACACCTTC.

This chain joins TRBV30 and TRBJ1-4, with a weak D call TRBD1 (5 bases). The CDR3 consists of 14 residues. Germline V gives CDR1 GTSNPN, CDR2 SVGIG (reference sequence). V shed 0 bases and J shed 7 bases, with 12 bases lying between them. The CDR3 region is CAWSVRGVAEKLFF. In nucleotides, the CDR3 is TGTGCCTGGAGTGTACGGGGGGTGGCTGAAAAACTGTTTTTT.

V usage is TRBV5-1 and J usage is TRBJ2-7, with 10 nucleotides matching TRBD2. The CDR3 runs 17 residues. The V gene's germline CDR1 is SGHRS and CDR2 YFSETQ. V lost 8 bases to trimming and J lost 3 bases; unmatched junction nucleotides: 17. DNA for the CDR3: TGCGCCAGTCGCGGGACGATAGCGGGAGGCGGGGACTACGAGCAGTACTTC. Translated, it gives CASRGTIAGGGDYEQYF.